The 20 T cell receptor beta chains below all came from one sample that was sequenced in a study of blood T cells in healthy people across ages. A second roughly 6 to 12 cycle PCR used barcoded and J-beta primers. A single record per CDR3 protein comes from TCRdb applying MiXCR to the 5' RACE reads. Of under 800,000 distinct CDR3 sequences detected, around 20% appear once; the ten largest clones hold roughly 3.7%. Specimen: blood. The receptors were gathered from a man aged 65-85 years in good health.

This clonotype was detected ten times or more. The chain uses TRBV19 and TRBJ2-7; 7 positions match TRBD2. CDR3 length: 13 amino acids. Germline V lookup: CDR1 LNHDA, CDR2 SQIVND (reference sequence). V shed 9 bases and J 0 bases; nucleotides not matched to a gene: 5. CDR3 in amino acids: CASRGTNSYEQYF. In DNA, the CDR3 is TGTGCCAGCCGCGGGACTAACTCCTACGAGCAGTACTTC.

This clonotype was picked up many times. This chain uses TRBV27 with TRBJ2-5, with 12 bases lining up with TRBD2. CDR1 is MNHEY, CDR2 SMNVEV, per germline (reference sequence). This CDR3 spans 15 amino acids. V dropped 5 bases and J dropped 11; count of bases not matched to a gene: 12. The CDR3 DNA reads TGTGCCAGCAGTCCCTGGACTAGCGGGGTGAAGGAGCAGTACTTC. Amino acids: CASSPWTSGVKEQYF.

This rearrangement joins TRBV6-6 to TRBJ2-5, with TRBD2 identical over 7 bases. The J call may be faulty, since TRBJ2-1 better matches the DNA end. The CDR3 spans 15 residues. CDR1 and CDR2 from the germline V gene are MNHNY and SVGAGI (reference sequence). The CDR3 DNA reads TGTGCCAGCAGTTACTCGCGGGAGAGAGAGGTTGAGCAGTTCTTC. This translates into CASSYSREREVEQFF.

The chain joins TRBV6-6 to TRBJ2-2, with 8 bases matching TRBD1. Germline trimming cut 5 bases from V and 6 bases from J; bases unmatched to any gene: 5. The CDR3 spans 14 residues. Germline CDR1 and CDR2: MNHNY and SVGAGI (reference sequence). This chain's CDR3 is CASSHPDRAGELFF. The DNA of the CDR3 is TGTGCCAGCAGTCACCCGGACAGGGCCGGGGAGCTGTTTTTT.

The genes are TRBV28 and TRBJ1-5; 7 bases agree with TRBD1. Trimming took 6 bases from V and 6 from J; bases not matched to a gene: 8. This CDR3 spans 14 amino acids. The germline CDR1 and CDR2 sequences are MDHEN and SYDVKM. This chain's CDR3 is CASRARTGAQPQHF. In DNA form, the CDR3 reads TGTGCCAGCAGAGCCAGGACAGGCGCTCAGCCCCAGCATTTT.

The rearrangement joins TRBV2 to TRBJ1-6; D is unclear. The CDR3 runs 15 residues. V was pared by 2 bases and J by 5 bases, with 10 bases between. Germline V lookup: CDR1 SNHLY, CDR2 FYNNEI. CDR3 coding DNA: TGTGCCAGCAGTGAACTTTCCGGGGATAATTCACCCCTCCACTTT. It is translated as CASSELSGDNSPLHF.

The chain has TRBV7-9 and TRBJ2-7, with TRBD1 matching 7 bases. Germline V CDR1 and CDR2: SEHNR, FQNEAQ (reference sequence). Losses at the gene ends were 1 base for V and 3 bases for J; bases not matched to a gene: 9. The CDR3 runs to 16 residues. CDR3: CASSLEVGQIIYEQYF. The CDR3 DNA is TGTGCCAGCAGCTTAGAAGTGGGACAGATAATCTACGAGCAGTACTTC. The whole variable domain, remainder taken from reference TRBV7-9 and TRBJ2-7, is DTGVSQNPRHKITKRGQNVTFRCDPISEHNRLYWYRQTLGQGPEFLTYFQNEAQLEKSRLLSDRFSAERPKGSFSTLEIQRTEQGDSAMYLCASSLEVGQIIYEQYFGPGTRLTVT.

This clonotype was detected ten times or more. The junction departs from germline at one end; a sequencing error may be responsible. The V gene is TRBV28, the J gene TRBJ2-7; D is uncertain. Germline values: CDR1 MDHEN, CDR2 SYDVKM. The CDR3 has 12 amino acids. The CDR3 DNA follows: TGTGCCAGCAGGGCATCTTCCTACGTGCAGTACTTC. Translation: CASRASSYVQYF.

The sample holds many counts of this clonotype. The genes are TRBV2 and TRBJ1-4, with D hard to call. Germline V lookup: CDR1 SNHLY, CDR2 FYNNEI. This CDR3 is built from 13 residues. Deletions cut 7 bases from V and 5 bases from J, with 11 bases between. The CDR3 spells CASNLSGNEKLFF. In nucleotides, the CDR3 is TGTGCCAGCAATTTGTCTGGGAATGAAAAACTGTTTTTT.

The chain carries TRBV28 and TRBJ1-1; weak D call: TRBD1 (6 bases). Germline CDR1 and CDR2: MDHEN and SYDVKM. The V and J ends lost 6 bases and 3 bases respectively, with 14 bases between them. This CDR3 has 14 residues. The CDR3 DNA reads as TGTGCCAGCAGAGAAGGGGGGAGGGACACTGAAGCTTTCTTT. Translating gives CASREGGRDTEAFF.

This chain uses TRBV6-5 with TRBJ2-2; D perhaps matches TRBD1 (5 bases). The CDR3 has 14 residues. Germline values: CDR1 MNHEY, CDR2 SVGAGI. The V end was cut by 8 bases, the J end by 6 bases, with 16 bases between. DNA for the CDR3: TGTGCCAGCGGCCTAGGACACCTCGCCGGGGAGCTGTTTTTT. Amino acids: CASGLGHLAGELFF.

The chain links TRBV12-3 or TRBV12-4 to TRBJ2-3; 8 nucleotides agree with TRBD2. J was trimmed by 13 bases and V by 6 bases; bases with no gene match: 18. This CDR3 has 15 residues. The CDR3 loop is CASRAGIAGSDVEYF. In nucleotides, the CDR3 is TGTGCCAGCAGGGCGGGCATAGCGGGATCGGATGTGGAGTATTTT.

V and J are TRBV20-1 and TRBJ2-7, with unresolved D. The germline V gene encodes CDR1 DFQATT and CDR2 SNEGSKA (reference sequence). The CDR3 is 12 residues long. V dropped 0 bases and J dropped 5 bases, with 8 bases sitting between them. The CDR3 DNA is TGCAGTGCTAGAGAAGGGAACAACGAGCAGTACTTC. Amino acid sequence: CSAREGNNEQYF.

This clonotype was detected many times. J is TRBJ1-5 and V is TRBV12-3 or TRBV12-4; the match to TRBD1 covers 7 bases. V shed 3 bases and J 4 bases; nucleotides not matched to a gene: 12. This CDR3 region has 17 residues. As DNA, the CDR3 is TGTGCCAGCAGTTTCGGGGAGACAGGGAATCTGAATCAGCCCCAGCATTTT. Translated, it gives CASSFGETGNLNQPQHF.

This clonotype appeared many times. The V call is TRBV6-5, the J call TRBJ1-4, with TRBD1 as a possible D gene (5 bases). Trimming removed 4 bases from V and 7 bases from J, with 19 bases in between. CDR3 length: 16 amino acids. Germline CDR1 reads MNHEY; CDR2 reads SVGAGI. CDR3 bases: TGTGCCAGCAGTTCCACCTTGGGGGGAGTAACTGAAAAACTGTTTTTT. Its translation: CASSSTLGGVTEKLFF.

This clonotype has a handful of counts. CDR3 in DNA: TGTGCCAGCAGTGACCGGTGGGACATTCAGTACTTC. It yields the protein CASSDRWDIQYF. V and J are TRBV6-1 and TRBJ2-4; D is ambiguous. The CDR3 has 12 amino acids. Trimming removed 3 bases at V and 8 bases at J, with 8 bases between. Germline lookup yields CDR1 MNHNS and CDR2 SASEGT.

The sample holds many counts of this clonotype. The chain joins TRBV7-3 to TRBJ2-2; TRBD2 matches 14 bases. The CDR3 is made up of 17 amino acids. Germline CDR1 and CDR2: SGHTA and FQGTGA. The trim removed 5 bases at V and 4 bases at J, leaving 6 bases unmatched. The CDR3 nucleotides are TGTGCCAGCAGCCCCTACGGGACTAGCGGGAGCACCGGGGAGCTGTTTTTT. Translation: CASSPYGTSGSTGELFF.

This clonotype appeared many times. The genes are TRBV24-1 and TRBJ2-1, with 9 bases lining up with TRBD1. Germline trimming cut 3 bases from V and 9 bases from J; bases unmatched to any gene: 5. This CDR3 has 14 residues. Germline CDR1 KGHDR, CDR2 SFDVKD. The CDR3 nucleotides are TGTGCCACCAGTGATGGGGACAGGGTTACTGAGCAGTTCTTC. As protein: CATSDGDRVTEQFF.

This clonotype has just a few counts. The genes are TRBV6-1 and TRBJ1-5; TRBD1 matches 8 bases. With V trimmed by 6 bases and J by 0 bases, 16 bases remained unmatched. The CDR3 is made up of 19 amino acids. The V gene's germline CDR1 is MNHNS and CDR2 SASEGT. The CDR3 DNA follows: TGTGCCAGCAGCCCTGTCCCAGGACAGGGAGGGAATAGCAATCAGCCCCAGCATTTT. This translates into CASSPVPGQGGNSNQPQHF.

The V gene is TRBV24-1, the J gene TRBJ1-2; D unclear. This CDR3 comprises 14 residues. V lost 4 bases, J lost 8 bases, and 16 bases lay in between. Germline loops: CDR1 KGHDR, CDR2 SFDVKD. CDR3 region: CATSDSTRFVGYTF. The DNA of the CDR3 is TGTGCCACCAGTGACTCGACAAGGTTTGTGGGCTACACCTTC.